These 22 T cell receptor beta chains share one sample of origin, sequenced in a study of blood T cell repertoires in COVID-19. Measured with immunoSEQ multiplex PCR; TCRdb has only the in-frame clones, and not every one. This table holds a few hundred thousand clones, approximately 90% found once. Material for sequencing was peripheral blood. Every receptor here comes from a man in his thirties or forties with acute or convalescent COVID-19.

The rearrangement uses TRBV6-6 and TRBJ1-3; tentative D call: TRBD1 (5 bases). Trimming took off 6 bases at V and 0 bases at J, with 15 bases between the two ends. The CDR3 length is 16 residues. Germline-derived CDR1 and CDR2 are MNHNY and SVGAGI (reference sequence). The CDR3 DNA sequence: TGTGCCAGCAGCACTCTGGGACTCAGCTCTGGAAACACCATATATTTT. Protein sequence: CASSTLGLSSGNTIYF.

CDR3 coding DNA: TGTGCCAGCAGTTCCGGGACAGCCCGTTCACCCCTCCACTTT. This sequence encodes CASSSGTARSPLHF. The V and J genes are TRBV6-6 and TRBJ1-6, with 7 nucleotides matching TRBD1. The germline V gene encodes CDR1 MNHNY and CDR2 SVGAGI (reference sequence). The J segment lost 9 bases and the V segment lost 4 bases, leaving 6 bases of the junction unmatched. CDR3 size: 14 residues.

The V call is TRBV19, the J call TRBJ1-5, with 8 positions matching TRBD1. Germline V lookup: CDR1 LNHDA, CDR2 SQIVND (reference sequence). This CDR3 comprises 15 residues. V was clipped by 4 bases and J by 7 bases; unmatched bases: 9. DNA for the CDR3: TGTGCCAGTAGTACCGACAGGGGTGCGTTCCAGCCCCAGCATTTT. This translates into CASSTDRGAFQPQHF.

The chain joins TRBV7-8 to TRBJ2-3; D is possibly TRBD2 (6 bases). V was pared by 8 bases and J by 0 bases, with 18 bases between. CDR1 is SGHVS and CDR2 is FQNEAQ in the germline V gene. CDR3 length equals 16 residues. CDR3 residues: CASAAGEILSTDTQYF. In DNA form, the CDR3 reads TGTGCCAGCGCAGCGGGTGAGATCCTAAGCACAGATACGCAGTATTTT.

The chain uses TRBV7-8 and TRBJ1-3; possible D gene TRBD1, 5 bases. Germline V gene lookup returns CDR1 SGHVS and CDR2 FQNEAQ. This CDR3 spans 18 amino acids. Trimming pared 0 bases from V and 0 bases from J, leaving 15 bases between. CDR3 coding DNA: TGTGCCAGCAGCTTAGCGTCTCGCAGGGAGGTCTCTGGAAACACCATATATTTT. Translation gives CASSLASRREVSGNTIYF.

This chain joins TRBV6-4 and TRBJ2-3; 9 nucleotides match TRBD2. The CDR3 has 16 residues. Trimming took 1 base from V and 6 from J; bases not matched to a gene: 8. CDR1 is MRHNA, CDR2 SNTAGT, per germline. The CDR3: CASSDYSGGKWDTQYF. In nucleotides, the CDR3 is TGTGCCAGCAGTGACTACAGCGGGGGGAAGTGGGATACGCAGTATTTT.

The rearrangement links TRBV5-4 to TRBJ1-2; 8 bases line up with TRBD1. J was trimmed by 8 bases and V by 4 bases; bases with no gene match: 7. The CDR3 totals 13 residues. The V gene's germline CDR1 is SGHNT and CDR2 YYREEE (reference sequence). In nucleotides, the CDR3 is TGTGCCAGCAGCCCTGACAGGGGAAAAGGCTACACCTTC. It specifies CASSPDRGKGYTF.

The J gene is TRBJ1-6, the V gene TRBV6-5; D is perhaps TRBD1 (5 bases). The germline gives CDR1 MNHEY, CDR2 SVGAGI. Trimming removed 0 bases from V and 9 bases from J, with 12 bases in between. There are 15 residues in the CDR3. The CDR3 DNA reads TGTGCCAGCAGTTACTCCAGGGACTGGAGTTCACCCCTCCACTTT. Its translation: CASSYSRDWSSPLHF.

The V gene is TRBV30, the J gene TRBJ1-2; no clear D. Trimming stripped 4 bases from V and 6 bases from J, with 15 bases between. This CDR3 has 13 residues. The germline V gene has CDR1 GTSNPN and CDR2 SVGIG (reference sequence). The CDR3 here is CAWNTRTWDGYTF. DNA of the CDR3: TGTGCCTGGAACACCCGGACTTGGGATGGCTACACCTTC.

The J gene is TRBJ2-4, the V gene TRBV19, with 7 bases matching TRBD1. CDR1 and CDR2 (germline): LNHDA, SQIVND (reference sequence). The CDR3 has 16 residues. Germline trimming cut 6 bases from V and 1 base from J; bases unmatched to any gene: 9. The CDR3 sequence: CASRENTGVAKNIQYF. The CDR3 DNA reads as TGTGCCAGTAGGGAAAACACAGGGGTCGCCAAAAACATTCAGTACTTC.

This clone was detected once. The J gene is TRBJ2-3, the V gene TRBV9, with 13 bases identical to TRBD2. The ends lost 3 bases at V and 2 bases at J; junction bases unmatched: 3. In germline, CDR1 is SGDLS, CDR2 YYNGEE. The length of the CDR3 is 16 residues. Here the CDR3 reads CASSAGTSGNTDTQYF. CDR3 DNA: TGTGCCAGCAGCGCGGGGACTAGCGGGAACACAGATACGCAGTATTTT. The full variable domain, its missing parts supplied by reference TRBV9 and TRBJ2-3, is DSGVTQTPKHLITATGQRVTLRCSPRSGDLSVYWYQQSLDQGLQFLIQYYNGEERAKGNILERFSAQQFPDLHSELNLSSLELGDSALYFCASSAGTSGNTDTQYFGPGTRLTVL.

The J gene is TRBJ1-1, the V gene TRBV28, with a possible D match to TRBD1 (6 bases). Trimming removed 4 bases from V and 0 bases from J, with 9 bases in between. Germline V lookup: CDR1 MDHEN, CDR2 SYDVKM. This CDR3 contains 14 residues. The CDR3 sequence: CASSSQGLNTEAFF. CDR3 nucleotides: TGTGCCAGCAGTTCACAGGGCCTGAACACTGAAGCTTTCTTT.

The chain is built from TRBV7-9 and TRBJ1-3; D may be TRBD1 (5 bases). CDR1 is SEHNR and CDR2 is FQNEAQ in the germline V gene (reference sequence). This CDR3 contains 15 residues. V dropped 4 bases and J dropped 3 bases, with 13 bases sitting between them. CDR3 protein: CASSSAGGSGNTIYF. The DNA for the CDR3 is TGTGCCAGCAGCTCTGCCGGGGGGAGTGGAAACACCATATATTTT.

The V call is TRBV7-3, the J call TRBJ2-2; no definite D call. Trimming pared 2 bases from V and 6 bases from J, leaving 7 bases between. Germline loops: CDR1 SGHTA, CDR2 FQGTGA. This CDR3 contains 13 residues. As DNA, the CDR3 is TGTGCCAGCAGCTTATCGTCGTCCGGGGAGCTGTTTTTT. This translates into CASSLSSSGELFF.

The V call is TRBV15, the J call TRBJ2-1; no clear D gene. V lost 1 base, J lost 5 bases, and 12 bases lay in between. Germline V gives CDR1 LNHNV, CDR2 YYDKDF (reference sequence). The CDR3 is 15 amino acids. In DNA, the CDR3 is TGTGCCACCAGCAGAGTTAATAAAGCAAACAATGAGCAGTTCTTC. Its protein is CATSRVNKANNEQFF.

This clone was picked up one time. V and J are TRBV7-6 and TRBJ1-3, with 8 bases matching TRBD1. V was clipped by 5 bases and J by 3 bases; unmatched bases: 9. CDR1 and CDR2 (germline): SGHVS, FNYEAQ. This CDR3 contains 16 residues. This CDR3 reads CASSPDRTGSGNTIYF. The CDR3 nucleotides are TGTGCCAGCAGCCCAGATCGGACAGGGAGTGGAAACACCATATATTTT.

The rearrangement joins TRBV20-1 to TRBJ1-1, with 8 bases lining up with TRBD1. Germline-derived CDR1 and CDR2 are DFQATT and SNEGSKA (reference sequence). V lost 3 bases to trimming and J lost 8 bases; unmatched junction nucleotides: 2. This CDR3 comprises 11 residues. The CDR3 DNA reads TGCAGTGCTAGGCGGACAGGGGAAGCTTTCTTT. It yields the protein CSARRTGEAFF.

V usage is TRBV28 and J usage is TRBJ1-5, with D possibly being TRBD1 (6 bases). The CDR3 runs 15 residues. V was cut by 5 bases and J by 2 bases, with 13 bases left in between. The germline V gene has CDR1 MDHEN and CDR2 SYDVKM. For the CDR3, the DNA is TGTGCCAGCAGTGGTTTTGAGGGGGGCAATCAGCCCCAGCATTTT. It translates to CASSGFEGGNQPQHF.

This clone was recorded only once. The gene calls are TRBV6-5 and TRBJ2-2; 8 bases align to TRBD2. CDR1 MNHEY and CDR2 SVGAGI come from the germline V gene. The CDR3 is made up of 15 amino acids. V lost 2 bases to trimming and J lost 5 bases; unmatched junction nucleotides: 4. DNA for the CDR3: TGTGCCAGCAGTTACGCGGGAGGATTGACCGGGGAGCTGTTTTTT. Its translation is CASSYAGGLTGELFF.

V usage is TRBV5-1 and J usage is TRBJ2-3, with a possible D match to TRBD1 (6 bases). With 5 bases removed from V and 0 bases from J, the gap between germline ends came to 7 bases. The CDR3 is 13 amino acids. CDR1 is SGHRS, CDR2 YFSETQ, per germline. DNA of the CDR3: TGCGCCAGCAGACAGGGTAGCACAGATACGCAGTATTTT. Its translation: CASRQGSTDTQYF. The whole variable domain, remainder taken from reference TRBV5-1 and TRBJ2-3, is KAGVTQTPRYLIKTRGQQVTLSCSPISGHRSVSWYQQTPGQGLQFLFEYFSETQRNKGNFPGRFSGRQFSNSRSEMNVSTLELGDSALYLCASRQGSTDTQYFGPGTRLTVL.

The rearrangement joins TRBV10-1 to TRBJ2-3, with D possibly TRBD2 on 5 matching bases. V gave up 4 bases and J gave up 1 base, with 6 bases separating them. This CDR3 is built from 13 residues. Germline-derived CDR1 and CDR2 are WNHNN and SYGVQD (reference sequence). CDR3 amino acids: CASSVGGTDTQYF. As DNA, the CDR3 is TGCGCCAGCAGTGTCGGGGGCACAGATACGCAGTATTTT.

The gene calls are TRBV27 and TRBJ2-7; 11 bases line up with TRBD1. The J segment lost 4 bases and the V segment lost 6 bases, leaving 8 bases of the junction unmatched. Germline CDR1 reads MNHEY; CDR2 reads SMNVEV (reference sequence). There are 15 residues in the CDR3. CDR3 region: CASRPGQGGTYEQYF. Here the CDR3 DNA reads TGTGCCAGCAGGCCGGGACAGGGGGGAACATACGAGCAGTACTTC.